This T cell receptor (beta chain) was sequenced during a study of T cells in Graves' hyperthyroidism and ophthalmopathy. CDR1 is LNHDA, CDR2 SQIVND, per germline (reference sequence). This CDR3 region has 16 residues. Trimming at V came to 5 bases and at J to 8 bases, leaving 15 bases not matched to a gene. Using RNA transcripts as the source, TCR beta CDR3 regions were amplified. With the HTBI primer set, the TCR CDR3 went through a first round of RT-PCR. One entry per CDR3 protein results from TCRdb running MiXCR on the multiplex PCR reads. The sample records about 350,000 distinct CDR3 sequences, approximately 13% being singletons.

The chain combines TRBV19 with TRBJ2-1; the match to TRBD2 covers 7 bases. This TCR was sampled from a woman aged 25 to 45 with Graves' hyperthyroidism. Specimen: blood. CDR3 bases: TGTGCCAGTAGTTTTGCTAGCGGCGAACGGGGCGATGAGCAGTTCTTC. It is translated as CASSFASGERGDEQFF.